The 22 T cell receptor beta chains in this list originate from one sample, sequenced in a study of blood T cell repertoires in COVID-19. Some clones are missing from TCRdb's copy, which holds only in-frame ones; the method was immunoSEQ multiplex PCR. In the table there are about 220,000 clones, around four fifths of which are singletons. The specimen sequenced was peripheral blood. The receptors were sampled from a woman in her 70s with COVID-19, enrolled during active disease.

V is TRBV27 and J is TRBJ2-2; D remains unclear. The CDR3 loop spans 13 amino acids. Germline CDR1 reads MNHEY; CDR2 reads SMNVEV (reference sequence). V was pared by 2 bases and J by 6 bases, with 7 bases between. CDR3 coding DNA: TGTGCCAGCAGTTTACCCCCCTCCGGGGAGCTGTTTTTT. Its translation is CASSLPPSGELFF.

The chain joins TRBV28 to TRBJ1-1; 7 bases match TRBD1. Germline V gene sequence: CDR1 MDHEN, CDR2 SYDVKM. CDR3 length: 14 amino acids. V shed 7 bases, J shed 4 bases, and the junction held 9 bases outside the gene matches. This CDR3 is CASTSRPGGTEAFF. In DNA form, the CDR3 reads TGTGCCAGCACTTCCCGGCCAGGGGGCACTGAAGCTTTCTTT.

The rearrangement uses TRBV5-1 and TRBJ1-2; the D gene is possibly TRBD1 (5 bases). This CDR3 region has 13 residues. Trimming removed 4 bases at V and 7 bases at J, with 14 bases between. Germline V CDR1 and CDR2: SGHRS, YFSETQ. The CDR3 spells CASSRPGLSGYTF. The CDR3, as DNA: TGCGCCAGCAGCCGCCCGGGACTGAGTGGCTACACCTTC.

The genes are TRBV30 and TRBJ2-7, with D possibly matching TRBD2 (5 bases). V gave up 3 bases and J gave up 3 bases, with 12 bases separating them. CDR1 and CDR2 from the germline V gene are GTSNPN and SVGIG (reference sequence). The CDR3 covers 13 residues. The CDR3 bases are TGTGCCTGGAGAGGGCGGGCGGACTACGAGCAGTACTTC. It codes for CAWRGRADYEQYF.

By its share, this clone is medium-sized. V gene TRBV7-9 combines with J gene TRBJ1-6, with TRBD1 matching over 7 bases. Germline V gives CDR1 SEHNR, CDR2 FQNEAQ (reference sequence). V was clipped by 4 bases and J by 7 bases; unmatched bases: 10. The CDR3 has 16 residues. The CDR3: CASSSTTRQGNSPLHF. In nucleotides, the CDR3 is TGTGCCAGCAGCTCTACCACTCGACAGGGAAATTCACCCCTCCACTTT.

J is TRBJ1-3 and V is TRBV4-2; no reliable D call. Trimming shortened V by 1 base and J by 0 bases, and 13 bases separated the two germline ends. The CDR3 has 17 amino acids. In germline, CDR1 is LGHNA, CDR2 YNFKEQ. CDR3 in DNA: TGTGCCAGCAGCCAAGGGGCTGCTCCGAGCTCTGGAAACACCATATATTTT. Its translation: CASSQGAAPSSGNTIYF.

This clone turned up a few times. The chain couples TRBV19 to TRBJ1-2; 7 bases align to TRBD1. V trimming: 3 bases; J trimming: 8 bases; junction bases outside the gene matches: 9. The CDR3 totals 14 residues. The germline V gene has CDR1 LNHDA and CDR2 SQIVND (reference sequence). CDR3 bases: TGTGCCAGTAGTATCATAGGACAGGCGTACGGCTACACCTTC. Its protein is CASSIIGQAYGYTF.

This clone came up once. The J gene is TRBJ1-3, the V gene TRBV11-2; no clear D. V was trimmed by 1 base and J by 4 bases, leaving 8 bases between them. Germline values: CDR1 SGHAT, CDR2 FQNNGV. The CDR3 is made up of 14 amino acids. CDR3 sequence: CASSLARSGNTIYF. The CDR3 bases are TGTGCCAGCAGCTTAGCCCGTTCGGGAAACACCATATATTTT.

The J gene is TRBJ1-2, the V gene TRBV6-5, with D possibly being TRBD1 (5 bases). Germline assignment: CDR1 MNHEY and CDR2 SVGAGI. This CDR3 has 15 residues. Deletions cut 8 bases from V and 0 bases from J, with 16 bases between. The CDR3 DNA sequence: TGTGCCAGCTTTCGGGGGGACTCGACTAACTATGGCTACACCTTC. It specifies CASFRGDSTNYGYTF.

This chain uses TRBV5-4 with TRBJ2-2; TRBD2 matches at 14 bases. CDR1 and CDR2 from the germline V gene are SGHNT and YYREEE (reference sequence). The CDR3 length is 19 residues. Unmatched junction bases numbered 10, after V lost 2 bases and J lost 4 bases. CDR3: CASSFGSGTSGRITGELFF. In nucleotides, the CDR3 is TGTGCCAGCAGCTTCGGGAGCGGGACTAGCGGGAGAATCACCGGGGAGCTGTTTTTT.

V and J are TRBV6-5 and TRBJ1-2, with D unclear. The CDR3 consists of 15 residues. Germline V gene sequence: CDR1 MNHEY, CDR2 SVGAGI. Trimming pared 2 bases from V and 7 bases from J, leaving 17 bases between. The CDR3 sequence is CASSYDGRSNGGYTF. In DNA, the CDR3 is TGTGCCAGCAGTTACGATGGGAGATCTAACGGTGGCTACACCTTC.

This CDR3 reads CASRSQGTLNTGELFF. CDR3 DNA: TGTGCCAGCAGATCACAGGGGACGTTGAACACCGGGGAGCTGTTTTTT. V and J are TRBV28 and TRBJ2-2; TRBD1 matches 7 bases. The CDR3 is 16 residues long. Germline CDR1 reads MDHEN; CDR2 reads SYDVKM. V dropped 6 bases and J dropped 1; count of bases not matched to a gene: 8.

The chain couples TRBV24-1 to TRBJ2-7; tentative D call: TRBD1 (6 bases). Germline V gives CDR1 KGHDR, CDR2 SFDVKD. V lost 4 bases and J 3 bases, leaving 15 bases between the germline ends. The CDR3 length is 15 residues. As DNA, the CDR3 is TGTGCCACCAGTGACCTACAGGGAAGCGGCTACGAGCAGTACTTC. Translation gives CATSDLQGSGYEQYF.

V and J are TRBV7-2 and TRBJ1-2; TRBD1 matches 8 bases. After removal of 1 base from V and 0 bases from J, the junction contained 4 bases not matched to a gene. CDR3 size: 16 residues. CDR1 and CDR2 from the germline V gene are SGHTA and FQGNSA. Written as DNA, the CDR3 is TGTGCCAGCAGCTTAGGAGGGACAGGTGCTAACTATGGCTACACCTTC. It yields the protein CASSLGGTGANYGYTF.

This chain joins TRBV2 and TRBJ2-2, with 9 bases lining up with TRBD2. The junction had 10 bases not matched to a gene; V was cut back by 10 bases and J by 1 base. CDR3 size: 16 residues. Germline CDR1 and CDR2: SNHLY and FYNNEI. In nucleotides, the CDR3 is TGTGCCATCGAAAGGCGGGAGGGCCAGAACACCGGGGAGCTGTTTTTT. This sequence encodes CAIERREGQNTGELFF. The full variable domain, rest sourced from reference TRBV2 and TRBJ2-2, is EPEVTQTPSHQVTQMGQEVILRCVPISNHLYFYWYRQILGQKVEFLVSFYNNEISEKSEIFDDQFSVERPDGSNFTLKIRSTKLEDSAMYFCAIERREGQNTGELFFGEGSRLTVL.

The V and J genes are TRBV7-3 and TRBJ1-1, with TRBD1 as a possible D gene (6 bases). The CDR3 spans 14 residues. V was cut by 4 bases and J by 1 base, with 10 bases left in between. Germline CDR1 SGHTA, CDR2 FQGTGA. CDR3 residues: CASSSGRGNTEAFF. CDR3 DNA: TGTGCCAGCAGCTCAGGCAGGGGGAACACTGAAGCTTTCTTT.

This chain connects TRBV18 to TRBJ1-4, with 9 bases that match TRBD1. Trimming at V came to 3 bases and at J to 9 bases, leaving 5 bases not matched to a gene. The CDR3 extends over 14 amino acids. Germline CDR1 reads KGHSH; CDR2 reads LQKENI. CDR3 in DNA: TGTGCCAGCTCACCCGGGACAGGGAGGCAAAAACTGTTTTTT. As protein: CASSPGTGRQKLFF.

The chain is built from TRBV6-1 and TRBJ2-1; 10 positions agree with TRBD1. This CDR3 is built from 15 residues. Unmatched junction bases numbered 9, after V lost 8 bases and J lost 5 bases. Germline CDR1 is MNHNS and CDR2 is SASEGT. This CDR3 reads CASHSDRGRHNEQFF. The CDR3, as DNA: TGTGCCAGCCACTCAGACAGGGGGCGCCACAATGAGCAGTTCTTC.

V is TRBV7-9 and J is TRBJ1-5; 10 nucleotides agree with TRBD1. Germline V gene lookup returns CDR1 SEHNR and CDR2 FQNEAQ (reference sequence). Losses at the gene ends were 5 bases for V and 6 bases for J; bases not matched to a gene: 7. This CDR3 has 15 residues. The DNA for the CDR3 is TGTGCCAGCAGCAAAGGGACAGGGGAGGGTCAGCCCCAGCATTTT. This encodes CASSKGTGEGQPQHF.

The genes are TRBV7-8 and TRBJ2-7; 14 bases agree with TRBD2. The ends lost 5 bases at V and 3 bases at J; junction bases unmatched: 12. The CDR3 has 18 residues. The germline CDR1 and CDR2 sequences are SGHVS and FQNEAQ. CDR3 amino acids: CASSTREPGLAGDYEQYF. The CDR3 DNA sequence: TGTGCCAGCAGCACGCGAGAGCCGGGACTAGCGGGGGACTACGAGCAGTACTTC.

The CDR3 here is CASSKPGLEGLKETQYF. The DNA of the CDR3 is TGTGCCAGCAGCAAACCGGGACTAGAGGGACTCAAAGAGACCCAGTACTTC. This chain connects TRBV21-1 to TRBJ2-5; TRBD2 is taken as the D call from the table, unchecked against the DNA. TRBV21-1 is a documented pseudogene. The CDR3 loop spans 17 amino acids.

This chain's CDR3 is CASSDPTGAGNEQFF. CDR3 in DNA: TGTGCCAGCAGTGATCCGACAGGGGCTGGCAATGAGCAGTTCTTC. The chain recombines TRBV6-2 or TRBV6-3 with TRBJ2-1; 8 nucleotides agree with TRBD1. V dropped 5 bases and J dropped 6; count of bases not matched to a gene: 9. There are 15 residues in the CDR3. Germline loops: CDR1 MNHEY, CDR2 SVGEGT.